This TCR beta chain is from a study of T cell repertoires in cytomegalovirus infection. Study-wide context: Recently described HLA-C-restricted plus well-studied HLA-B-restricted CMV epitopes were used.

A single record per CDR3 protein comes from TCRdb applying MiXCR to the reads. This sample yields a few hundred thousand distinct CDR3 sequences, of which about 39% are seen a single time; around 48% belongs to the top ten. Germline V gene sequence: CDR1 SGHTA, CDR2 FQGNSA. The CDR3 is 14 amino acids. Trimming took 4 bases from V and 0 from J, leaving 9 bases between them. Concerning this clonotype itself: The target antigen is unknown.

The sample was cultured PBMCs, taken from culture after CMV antigen stimulation. This sequence was found in a human donor in good health (CMV status not recorded). Some clones in this sample may be carry-over from other donors' samples. The chain couples TRBV7-2 to TRBJ1-1, with D unclear. This chain's CDR3 is CASSSLGLNTEAFF. CDR3 sequence (DNA): TGTGCCAGCAGCTCTCTGGGTCTGAACACTGAAGCTTTCTTT.